Each of the 6 T cell receptor beta chains below was sequenced from the same sample in a study of blood T cell repertoires in COVID-19. Data came from immunoSEQ multiplex PCR; TCRdb stores just in-frame clones and leaves some out. The top ten hold 8.4% of the sample, which has 110,000 or so clones, more than 70% seen once. Sequencing was done on a sample of peripheral blood. These receptors originate from a woman between 65 and 79 years old who had recovered from COVID-19.

The J gene is TRBJ2-7, the V gene TRBV19; a weak D match, TRBD1 (5 bases). The CDR3 is 12 amino acids. CDR1 is LNHDA and CDR2 is SQIVND in the germline V gene (reference sequence). Trimming took 10 bases from V and 1 from J, leaving 11 bases between them. CDR3 sequence reads: CATQQESYEQYF. CDR3 in DNA: TGTGCCACCCAACAGGAGTCCTACGAGCAGTACTTC.

Here the CDR3 reads CASSANPGAYEQYF. CDR3 nucleotide sequence: TGTGCCAGCAGCGCGAATCCGGGGGCCTACGAGCAGTACTTC. The chain employs TRBV9 and TRBJ2-7, with D perhaps TRBD2 (6 bases). The V end lost 3 bases, the J end lost 2 bases, and 12 bases lay between the germline ends. The CDR3 is made up of 14 amino acids. Germline V CDR1 and CDR2: SGDLS, YYNGEE.

V and J are TRBV9 and TRBJ2-5; TRBD1 might be the D (5 bases). Looked up from germline, CDR1 is SGDLS and CDR2 is YYNGEE. Trimming stripped 0 bases from V and 5 bases from J, with 11 bases between. This CDR3 has 14 residues. This CDR3 reads CASSVGQPGETQYF. In DNA, the CDR3 is TGTGCCAGCAGCGTAGGGCAGCCAGGGGAGACCCAGTACTTC. The full variable domain, rest sourced from reference TRBV9 and TRBJ2-5, is DSGVTQTPKHLITATGQRVTLRCSPRSGDLSVYWYQQSLDQGLQFLIQYYNGEERAKGNILERFSAQQFPDLHSELNLSSLELGDSALYFCASSVGQPGETQYFGPGTRLLVL.

The rearrangement uses TRBV20-1 and TRBJ2-3; TRBD1 is a possible D gene (5 bases). V lost 6 bases to trimming and J lost 6 bases, with 10 bases between them. The germline gives CDR1 DFQATT, CDR2 SNEGSKA (reference sequence). This CDR3 is built from 11 residues. CDR3 amino acids: CSAGRGDTQYF. CDR3 nucleotides: TGCAGTGCGGGGCGCGGTGATACGCAGTATTTT.

The V call is TRBV7-6, the J call TRBJ1-4, with D perhaps matching TRBD1 (6 bases). Germline V gene lookup returns CDR1 SGHVS and CDR2 FNYEAQ. The CDR3 is 16 amino acids. Trimming cost V 0 bases and J 4 bases, with 12 bases left between them. Here the CDR3 DNA reads TGTGCCAGCAGCTTAGCTTCCGGACAGCATAATGAAAAACTGTTTTTT. Translated, it gives CASSLASGQHNEKLFF. Variable domain in full (rest from reference TRBV7-6 and TRBJ1-4): GAGVSQSPRYKVTKRGQDVALRCDPISGHVSLYWYRQALGQGPEFLTYFNYEAQQDKSGLPNDRFSAERPEGSISTLTIQRTEQRDSAMYRCASSLASGQHNEKLFFGSGTQLSVL.

This chain joins TRBV7-2 and TRBJ2-7; 12 positions match TRBD1. The CDR3 has 15 residues. The germline CDR1 and CDR2 sequences are SGHTA and FQGNSA. Trimming at V came to 8 bases and at J to 5 bases, leaving 10 bases not matched to a gene. The CDR3 is CASSDWDRGRNEQYF. The CDR3 region has the DNA TGTGCCAGCTCGGACTGGGACAGGGGGCGAAACGAGCAGTACTTC.